This T cell receptor beta chain is drawn from a study of radiation and T cells in renal cell carcinoma (dated by TCRdb to about 2020). Broadly, across the study: Samples came from a clinical trial, in which primary renal cell carcinomas received 15 Gy stereotactic body radiation therapy followed by nephrectomy 4 weeks later. TCR beta sequencing covered approximately 50 samples in total, comprising around 25 tumors and roughly 27 peripheral blood samples. A total of about 4 million unique CDR3 nucleotide sequences, encoding roughly 2.7 million unique CDR3 amino acid sequences, were found across all 50 or so samples. Summary of the overall study and its limitations: With a single-armed trial design, the study had no way to address how radiation dose or scheduling affects the TCR repertoire. Top tumor clonotypes rose in blood from baseline to 2 weeks post-radiation, then contracted by 4 weeks, suggesting transient expansion of tumor-resident clones. Because pretreatment tumor biopsies were not available, the baseline intratumoral presence of clonotypes could not be determined. Changes in the blood repertoire were not tracked past 4 weeks after treatment.

In the paper's terms, the time point label means: blood 2 weeks post-SBRT. Interpreted using the paper, the treatment or condition label stands for: 15 Gy SBRT to primary tumor, nephrectomy 4 weeks later. To follow tumor-enriched clonotypes, peripheral blood was collected serially from radiation-treated patients at baseline and again at 2 weeks and 4 weeks after SBRT. All patients had renal cell carcinoma with clear cell pathology. Genomic DNA for TCR sequencing was prepared using the QIAamp DNA Blood Mini Kit (Qiagen). Only samples passing all quality control checks were included in the analyses. As regards this clone: Its antigen is unknown. No clone much larger than this one lies a single base away; base qualities are absent.

The CDR3 holds 16 amino acids from the cysteine to the phenylalanine. Only the CDR3 part of the read is kept: 48 bases, read in frame from the first base. The V and J ends are trimmed by 4 bases and 6 bases, leaving 19 bases between them. From the germline V gene, CDR1 is MDHEN and CDR2 is SYDVKM. TCR beta libraries were generated from genomic DNA with the immunoSEQ kit, following the manufacturer's recommendations. To prepare the libraries, a first multiplex PCR with proprietary primers was run, followed by a second PCR that added unique barcodes, and a bead cleanup was done after each round. A positive control reaction and a negative control reaction, both provided in the kit, were run with every batch of samples. The final libraries underwent checking on an Agilent 4200 TapeStation D1000 ScreenTape, volumetric pooling, and quantification by qPCR. An Illumina NextSeq500 fitted with a MidOutput 150-cycle cartridge performed the sequencing, running 156 Read1 cycles and 15 Index1 cycles with the kit's custom primers. The pooled library was loaded at about 0.93 pM with approximately 20% PhiX control spiked in. In the source study's methods: Vendor-processed data were analyzed in R, and a clonotype was defined as all T cells sharing the same CDR3 nucleotide sequence. In the clone abundance analyses, frequencies were normalized to the 10,000 most abundant clones in each sample. Public T cell clones, which averaged fewer than five per sample, were removed prior to analysis. Tumor-enriched and baseline blood-enriched clonotypes were defined by at least a 32-fold difference in abundance between compartments. A beta-binomial differential abundance model was used to identify clonotypes that were expanded or contracted between blood time points. Tumor-blood repertoire similarity was measured with the Baroni-Urbani and Buser coefficient, and group comparisons used two-tailed Wilcoxon tests in R. The table was pulled from immuneACCESS by TCRdb, which kept in-frame rearrangements only. Such tables lose some clones; where checked, under half of the loss comes from unresolved V genes, and the rest has no known cause. The D gene and trimming were derived from the DNA, and the V and J assignments and clone size from that table. The sample includes around 80,000 clones, with around 80% observed a single time. The top ten clones comprise under 6.5% of the sample.

Sequencing was performed on blood, taken from a patient whose treatment included radiotherapy and nephrectomy. The TCR comes from a man aged 60 to 75 with renal cell carcinoma. The rearrangement joined TRBV28 to TRBJ1-5, with a tentative D gene TRBD1 over 6 matching bases. For the CDR3, the sequence is CASSSPPHRDSQPQHF. The DNA is as follows: TGTGCCAGCAGTTCACCCCCCCACAGGGACTCTCAGCCCCAGCATTTT.